These T cell receptor beta chains were read from a single sample in a study of CD4 T cells in relation to SARS-CoV-2 and coronaviruses. For these TCRs, the target antigens are not known. Produced via immunoSEQ multiplex PCR; TCRdb's table is partial and in-frame only. The data hold some 40,000 clones, with around four fifths observed a single time. The sequencing input was memory CD4+ T cells from PBMCs, cultured in vitro. The receptors were sampled from an adult with COVID-19. Each CDR3 is given with its conserved first and last residue. Each record gives: D gene, V gene, J gene, CDR3 length, clone size, CDR3 protein, CDR3 DNA. D genes are given only for firm matches. The listing skips clone size in some rows; elsewhere it reads once, few, many or a size class.

D: TRBD1
V: TRBV2
J: TRBJ1-6
length: 15
size: -
CDR3: CASSQQGSENSPLHF
DNA: TGTGCCAGCAGTCAACAGGGGAGCGAAAACTCACCCCTCCACTTT

D: TRBD1
V: TRBV5-1
J: TRBJ1-2
length: 13
size: -
CDR3: CASSLGQGGGYTF
DNA: TGCGCCAGCAGCTTGGGACAGGGGGGCGGCTACACCTTC

D: -
V: TRBV12-3/TRBV12-4
J: TRBJ1-1
length: 13
size: -
CDR3: CASSFRGPIEAFF
DNA: TGTGCCAGCAGTTTCCGGGGACCTATTGAAGCTTTCTTT

D: TRBD1
V: TRBV7-9
J: TRBJ1-5
length: 15
size: -
CDR3: CASSLGDSGNQPQHF
DNA: TGTGCCAGCAGCTTAGGGGACAGTGGCAATCAGCCCCAGCATTTT

D: TRBD2
V: TRBV7-3
J: TRBJ2-1
length: 17
size: -
CDR3: CASSLTFLAGGKAEQFF
DNA: TGTGCCAGCAGCTTAACGTTCCTAGCGGGAGGGAAGGCTGAGCAGTTCTTC

D: TRBD2
V: TRBV15
J: TRBJ2-7
length: 16
size: once
CDR3: CATSRDHGTTSYEQYF
DNA: TGTGCCACCAGCAGAGATCATGGGACTACGTCCTACGAGCAGTACTTC

D: TRBD1
V: TRBV6-6
J: TRBJ1-2
length: 13
size: -
CDR3: CASRREGGADYTF
DNA: TGTGCCAGCAGGAGGGAAGGGGGCGCTGACTACACCTTC

D: -
V: TRBV18
J: TRBJ1-2
length: 18
size: -
CDR3: CASSPPSGRGISDYGYTF
DNA: TGTGCCAGCTCACCGCCCTCCGGACGGGGAATAAGTGACTATGGCTACACCTTC

D: -
V: TRBV5-3
J: TRBJ2-1
length: 15
size: -
CDR3: CARSFMENRVNEQFF
DNA: TGTGCCAGAAGCTTTATGGAGAATCGGGTCAATGAGCAGTTCTTC

D: -
V: TRBV7-9
J: TRBJ1-1
length: 14
size: -
CDR3: CASSLGRTNTEAFF
DNA: TGTGCCAGCAGCTTAGGACGGACGAACACTGAAGCTTTCTTT

D: -
V: TRBV28
J: TRBJ2-7
length: 14
size: -
CDR3: CASSFGQGSYEQYF
DNA: TGTGCCAGCAGTTTCGGGCAGGGGTCCTACGAGCAGTACTTC

D: -
V: TRBV7-8
J: TRBJ2-1
length: 18
size: -
CDR3: CASSLQRVPGGPYNEQFF
DNA: TGTGCCAGCAGCTTACAGCGGGTACCCGGGGGCCCCTACAATGAGCAGTTCTTC

D: TRBD2
V: TRBV30
J: TRBJ2-5
length: 14
size: -
CDR3: CAWGGPSGRETQYF
DNA: TGTGCCTGGGGTGGGCCTAGCGGGAGAGAGACCCAGTACTTC

D: -
V: TRBV10-3
J: TRBJ2-1
length: 14
size: -
CDR3: CAISEPGQSDEQFF
DNA: TGTGCCATCAGTGAGCCTGGACAGTCGGATGAGCAGTTCTTC

D: TRBD2
V: TRBV5-4
J: TRBJ2-5
length: 15
size: -
CDR3: CASSEGLAALETQYF
DNA: TGTGCCAGCAGCGAGGGACTAGCGGCTTTGGAGACCCAGTACTTC

D: TRBD2
V: TRBV7-9
J: TRBJ2-1
length: 18
size: -
CDR3: CASSLARASGREYNEQFF
DNA: TGTGCCAGCAGCTTAGCCCGGGCTAGCGGGAGAGAATACAATGAGCAGTTCTTC